The rows below give T cell receptor beta chains drawn from one sample of a study of Graves' ophthalmopathy and Graves' hyperthyroidism. Each CDR3 protein is one row after TCRdb ran MiXCR on the multiplex PCR reads. The sample records 740,000 or so distinct CDR3 sequences, 40% being singletons. The sequenced sample was peripheral blood. Receptors were obtained from an adult man with Graves' ophthalmopathy. The CDR3 runs from the conserved cysteine through the conserved F or W. A D gene is named only where the DNA matches it firmly. Clone size is shown for a subset of rows, as once, few, many or a class of expanded clone.

clone size	J gene	V gene	D gene	CDR3 protein	CDR3 DNA
-	TRBJ1-5	TRBV10-3	TRBD1	CAIREQGASGNQPQHF	TGTGCCATCAGGGAACAGGGGGCTTCAGGCAATCAGCCCCAGCATTTT
-	TRBJ1-3	TRBV9	-	CASSVDLGDGNTIYF	TGTGCCAGCAGCGTAGATCTGGGGGATGGAAACACCATATATTTT
many	TRBJ1-6	TRBV7-9	TRBD1	CASSLADRASPLHF	TGTGCCAGCAGCTTGGCGGACAGGGCTTCACCCCTCCACTTT
many	TRBJ2-7	TRBV29-1	TRBD1	CSEGQGGEQYF	TGCAGCGAGGGACAGGGGGGCGAGCAGTACTTC
many	TRBJ2-2	TRBV29-1	-	CSVGGAKENTGELFF	TGCAGCGTGGGAGGAGCCAAGGAGAACACCGGGGAGCTGTTTTTT
-	TRBJ2-7	TRBV2	TRBD1	CASSAPGTGANEQYF	TGTGCCAGCAGCGCTCCCGGGACAGGGGCAAACGAGCAGTACTTC
few	TRBJ1-1	TRBV27	-	CASSSTLVTEAFF	TGTGCCAGCAGCTCGACCCTCGTTACTGAAGCTTTCTTT
-	TRBJ1-5	TRBV24-1	-	CAASSQNRDQPQHF	TGTGCCGCCAGCAGCCAAAACAGGGATCAGCCCCAGCATTTT
few	TRBJ2-7	TRBV2	TRBD2	CASSSAGESYEQYF	TGTGCCAGCAGTTCAGCGGGAGAATCTTACGAGCAGTACTTC
-	TRBJ1-1	TRBV20-1	TRBD1	CSASGQGGWNTEASF	TGCAGTGCTTCTGGACAGGGCGGGTGGAACACTGAAGCTTCCTTT
few	TRBJ2-5	TRBV5-1	TRBD1	CASSWGQIQETQYF	TGCGCCAGCAGCTGGGGACAGATACAAGAGACCCAGTACTTC
-	TRBJ1-1	TRBV10-2	-	CASLRGVTEAFF	TGCGCCAGCCTGAGGGGGGTTACTGAAGCTTTCTTT
-	TRBJ1-6	TRBV10-3	-	CAISESRGYNSPLHF	TGTGCCATCAGTGAGTCACGGGGCTATAATTCACCCCTCCACTTT
-	TRBJ1-5	TRBV4-1	-	CASSQDIPGNSNQPQHF	TGCGCCAGCAGCCAAGATATCCCAGGGAATAGCAATCAGCCCCAGCATTTT
-	TRBJ1-6	TRBV11-2	-	CASSRAGGDSPLHF	TGTGCCAGCAGTCGGGCGGGTGGCGATTCACCCCTCCACTTT
-	TRBJ2-3	TRBV7-3	TRBD1	CASSLSPGGPTQYF	TGTGCCAGCAGCTTAAGTCCAGGGGGCCCTACGCAGTATTTT
many	TRBJ1-5	TRBV2	TRBD1	CASSPGQGASQPQHF	TGTGCCAGCAGCCCCGGACAGGGGGCAAGTCAGCCCCAGCATTTT
many	TRBJ2-7	TRBV10-3	-	CAINNAGGLGYEQYF	TGTGCCATCAACAACGCAGGAGGGCTCGGATACGAGCAGTACTTC
-	TRBJ1-1	TRBV20-1	-	CSARDDGWGPNTEAFF	TGCAGTGCTAGAGATGATGGTTGGGGTCCGAACACTGAAGCTTTCTTT